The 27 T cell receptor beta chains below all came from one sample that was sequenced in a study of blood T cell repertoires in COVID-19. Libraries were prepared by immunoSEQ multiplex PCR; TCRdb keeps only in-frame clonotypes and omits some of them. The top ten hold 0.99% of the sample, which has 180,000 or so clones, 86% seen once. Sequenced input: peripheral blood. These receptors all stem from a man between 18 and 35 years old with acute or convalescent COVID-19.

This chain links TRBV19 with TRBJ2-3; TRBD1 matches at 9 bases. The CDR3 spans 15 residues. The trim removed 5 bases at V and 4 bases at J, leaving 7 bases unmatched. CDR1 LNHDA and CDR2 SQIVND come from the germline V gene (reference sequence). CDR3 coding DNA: TGTGCCAGTAGTCCCCGGACAGGGGATCCAGATACGCAGTATTTT. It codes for CASSPRTGDPDTQYF.

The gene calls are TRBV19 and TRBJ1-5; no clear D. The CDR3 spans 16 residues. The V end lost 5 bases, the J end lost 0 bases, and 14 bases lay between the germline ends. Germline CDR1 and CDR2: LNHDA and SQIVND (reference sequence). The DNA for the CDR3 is TGTGCCAGTAGTCCGCGCCTCGTCGATAGCAATCAGCCCCAGCATTTT. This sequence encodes CASSPRLVDSNQPQHF. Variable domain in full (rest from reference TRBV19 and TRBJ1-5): DGGITQSPKYLFRKEGQNVTLSCEQNLNHDAMYWYRQDPGQGLRLIYYSQIVNDFQKGDIAEGYSVSREKKESFPLTVTSAQKNPTAFYLCASSPRLVDSNQPQHFGDGTRLSIL.

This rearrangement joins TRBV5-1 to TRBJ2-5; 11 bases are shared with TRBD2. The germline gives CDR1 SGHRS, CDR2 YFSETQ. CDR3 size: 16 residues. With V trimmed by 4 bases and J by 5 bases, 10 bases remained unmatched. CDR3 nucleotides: TGCGCCAGCAGCAGGCGACTAGCGGGGAGTAAGGAGACCCAGTACTTC. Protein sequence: CASSRRLAGSKETQYF.

The CDR3 bases are TGTGCCAGCAGCTTACAGGGATTGAACACTGAAGCTTTCTTT. Amino acid sequence: CASSLQGLNTEAFF. V is TRBV27 and J is TRBJ1-1, with D perhaps matching TRBD1 (6 bases). The CDR3 spans 14 residues. Germline CDR1 and CDR2: MNHEY and SMNVEV (reference sequence). Trimming removed 6 bases from V and 0 bases from J, with 11 bases in between.

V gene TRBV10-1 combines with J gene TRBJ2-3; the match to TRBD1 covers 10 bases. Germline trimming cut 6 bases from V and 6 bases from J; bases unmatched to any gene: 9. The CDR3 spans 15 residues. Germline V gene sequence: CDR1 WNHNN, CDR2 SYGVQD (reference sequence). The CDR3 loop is CASSPDRGRPDTQYF. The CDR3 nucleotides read TGCGCCAGCAGCCCCGACAGGGGGCGCCCGGATACGCAGTATTTT.

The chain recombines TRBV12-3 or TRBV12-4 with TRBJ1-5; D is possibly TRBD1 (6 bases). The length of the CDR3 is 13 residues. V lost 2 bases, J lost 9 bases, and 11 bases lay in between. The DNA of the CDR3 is TGTGCCAGCAGTTTACAGGGGAATGCGCCCCAGCATTTT. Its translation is CASSLQGNAPQHF.

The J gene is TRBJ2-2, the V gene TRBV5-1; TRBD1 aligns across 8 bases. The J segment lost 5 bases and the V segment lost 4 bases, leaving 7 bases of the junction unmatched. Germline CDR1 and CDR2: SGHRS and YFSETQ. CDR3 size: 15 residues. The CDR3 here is CASSLGTGGTGELFF. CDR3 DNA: TGCGCCAGCAGCCTAGGGACAGGAGGGACCGGGGAGCTGTTTTTT. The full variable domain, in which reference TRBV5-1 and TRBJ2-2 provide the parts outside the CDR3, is KAGVTQTPRYLIKTRGQQVTLSCSPISGHRSVSWYQQTPGQGLQFLFEYFSETQRNKGNFPGRFSGRQFSNSRSEMNVSTLELGDSALYLCASSLGTGGTGELFFGEGSRLTVL.

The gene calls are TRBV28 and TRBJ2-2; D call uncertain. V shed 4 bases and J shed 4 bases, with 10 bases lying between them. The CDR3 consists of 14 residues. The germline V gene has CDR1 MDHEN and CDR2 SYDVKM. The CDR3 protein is CASSSRLITGELFF. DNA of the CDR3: TGTGCCAGCAGTTCCAGGCTTATCACCGGGGAGCTGTTTTTT. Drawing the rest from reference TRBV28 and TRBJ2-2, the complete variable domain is DVKVTQSSRYLVKRTGEKVFLECVQDMDHENMFWYRQDPGLGLRLIYFSYDVKMKEKGDIPEGYSVSREKKERFSLILESASTNQTSMYLCASSSRLITGELFFGEGSRLTVL.

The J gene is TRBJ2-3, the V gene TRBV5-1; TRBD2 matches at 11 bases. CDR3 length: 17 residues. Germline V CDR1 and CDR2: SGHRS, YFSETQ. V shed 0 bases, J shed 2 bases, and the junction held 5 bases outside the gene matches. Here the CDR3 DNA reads TGCGCCAGCAGCTTGGCCCCACTAGCGGGAGACACAGATACGCAGTATTTT. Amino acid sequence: CASSLAPLAGDTDTQYF.

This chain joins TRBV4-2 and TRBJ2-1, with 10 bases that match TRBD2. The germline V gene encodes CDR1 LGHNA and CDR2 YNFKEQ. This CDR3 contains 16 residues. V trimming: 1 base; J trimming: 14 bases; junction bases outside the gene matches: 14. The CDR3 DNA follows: TGTGCCAGCAGCCAAGCCAACCTCCTAAGCGGGGGGGCGGAGTTCTTC. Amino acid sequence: CASSQANLLSGGAEFF.

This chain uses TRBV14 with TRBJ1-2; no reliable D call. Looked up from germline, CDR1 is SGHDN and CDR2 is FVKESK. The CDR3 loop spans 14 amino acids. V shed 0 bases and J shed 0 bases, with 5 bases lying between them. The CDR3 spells CASSQDGSNYGYTF. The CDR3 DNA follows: TGTGCCAGCAGCCAAGACGGTTCTAACTATGGCTACACCTTC.

The DNA of the CDR3 is TGTGCCAGCAGTGAAAAACCGGGACAGCGTAGCAATCAGCCCCAGCATTTT. Protein product: CASSEKPGQRSNQPQHF. The V and J genes are TRBV6-1 and TRBJ1-5; the match to TRBD1 covers 7 bases. Germline values: CDR1 MNHNS, CDR2 SASEGT. This CDR3 is 17 amino acids long. V dropped 2 bases and J dropped 0; count of bases not matched to a gene: 7.

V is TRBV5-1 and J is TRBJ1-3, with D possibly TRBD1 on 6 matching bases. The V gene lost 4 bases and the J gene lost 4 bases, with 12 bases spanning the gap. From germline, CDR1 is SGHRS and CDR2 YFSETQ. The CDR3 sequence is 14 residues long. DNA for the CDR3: TGCGCCAGCAGCGTCGGACAGTCGGGAAACACCATATATTTT. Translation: CASSVGQSGNTIYF.

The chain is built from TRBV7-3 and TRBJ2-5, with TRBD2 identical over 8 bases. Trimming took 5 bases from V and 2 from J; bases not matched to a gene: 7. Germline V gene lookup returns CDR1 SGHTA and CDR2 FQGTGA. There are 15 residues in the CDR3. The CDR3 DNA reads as TGTGCCAGCAGCCCGGTCGGGAGGGGTCAAGAGACCCAGTACTTC. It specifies CASSPVGRGQETQYF.

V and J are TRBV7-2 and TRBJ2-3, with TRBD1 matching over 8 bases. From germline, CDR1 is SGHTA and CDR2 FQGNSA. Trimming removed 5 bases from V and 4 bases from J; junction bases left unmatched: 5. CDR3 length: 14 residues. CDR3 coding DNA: TGTGCCAGCAGCCAAGGACAGGGCTCAGATACGCAGTATTTT. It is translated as CASSQGQGSDTQYF.

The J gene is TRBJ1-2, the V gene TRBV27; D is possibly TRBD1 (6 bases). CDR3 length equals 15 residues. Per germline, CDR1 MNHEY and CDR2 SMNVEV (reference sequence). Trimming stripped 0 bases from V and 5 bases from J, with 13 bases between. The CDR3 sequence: CASSLSVGRGYGYTF. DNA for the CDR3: TGTGCCAGCAGTTTATCCGTCGGGAGGGGGTATGGCTACACCTTC.

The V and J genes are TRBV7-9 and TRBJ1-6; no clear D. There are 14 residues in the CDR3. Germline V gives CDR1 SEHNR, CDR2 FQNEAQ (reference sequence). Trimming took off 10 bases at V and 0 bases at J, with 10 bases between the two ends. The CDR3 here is CATGTSSYNSPLHF. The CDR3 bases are TGTGCCACCGGTACTAGCTCCTATAATTCACCCCTCCACTTT. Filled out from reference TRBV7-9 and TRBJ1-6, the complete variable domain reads DTGVSQNPRHKITKRGQNVTFRCDPISEHNRLYWYRQTLGQGPEFLTYFQNEAQLEKSRLLSDRFSAERPKGSFSTLEIQRTEQGDSAMYLCATGTSSYNSPLHFGNGTRLTVT.

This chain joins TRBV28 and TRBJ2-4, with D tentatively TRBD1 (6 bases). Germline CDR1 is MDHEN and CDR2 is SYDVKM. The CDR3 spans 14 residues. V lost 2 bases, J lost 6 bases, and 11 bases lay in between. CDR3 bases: TGTGCCAGCAGTTTACTTACAGGGATAAACATTCAGTACTTC. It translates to CASSLLTGINIQYF.

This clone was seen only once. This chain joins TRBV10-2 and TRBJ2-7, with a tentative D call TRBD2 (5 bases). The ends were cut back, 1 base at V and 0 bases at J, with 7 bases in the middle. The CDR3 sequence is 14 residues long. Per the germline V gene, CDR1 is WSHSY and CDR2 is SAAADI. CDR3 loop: CASSEYRGSYEQYV. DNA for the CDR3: TGCGCCAGCAGTGAGTACCGGGGCTCCTACGAGCAGTACGTC.

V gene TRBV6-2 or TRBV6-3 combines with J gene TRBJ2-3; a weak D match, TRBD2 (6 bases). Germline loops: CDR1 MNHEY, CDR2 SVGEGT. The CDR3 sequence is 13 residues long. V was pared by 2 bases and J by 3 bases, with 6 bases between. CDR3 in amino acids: CASSYRETDTQYF. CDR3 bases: TGTGCCAGCAGTTACCGGGAGACAGATACGCAGTATTTT.

DNA for the CDR3: TGTGCCAGCTCACCGACAGGGGGCGCAAATGGCTACACCTTC. This gives the protein CASSPTGGANGYTF. The chain carries TRBV18 and TRBJ1-2; 10 positions match TRBD1. The CDR3 is 14 amino acids. CDR1 is KGHSH, CDR2 LQKENI, per germline. Germline trimming cut 3 bases from V and 6 bases from J; bases unmatched to any gene: 4.

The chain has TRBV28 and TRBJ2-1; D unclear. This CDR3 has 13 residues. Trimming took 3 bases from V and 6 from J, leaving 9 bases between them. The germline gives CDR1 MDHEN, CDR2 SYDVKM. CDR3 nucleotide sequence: TGTGCCAGCAGTTTTCAGAATCTCAATGAGCAGTTCTTC. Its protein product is CASSFQNLNEQFF.

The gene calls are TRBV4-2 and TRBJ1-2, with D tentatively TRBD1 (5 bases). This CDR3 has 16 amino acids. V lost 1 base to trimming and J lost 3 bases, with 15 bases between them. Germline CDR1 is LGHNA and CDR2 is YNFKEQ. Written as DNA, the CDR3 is TGTGCCAGCAGCCAAGTGGGGCAGGAGTTGTACTATGGCTACACCTTC. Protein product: CASSQVGQELYYGYTF.

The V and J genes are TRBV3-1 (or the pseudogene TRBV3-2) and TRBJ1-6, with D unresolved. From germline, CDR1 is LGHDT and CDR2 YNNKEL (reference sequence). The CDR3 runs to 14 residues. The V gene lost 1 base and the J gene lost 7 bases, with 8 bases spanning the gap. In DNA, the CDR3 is TGTGCCAGCAGCCAAGTGACGGGGAATTCACCCCTCCACTTT. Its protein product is CASSQVTGNSPLHF.

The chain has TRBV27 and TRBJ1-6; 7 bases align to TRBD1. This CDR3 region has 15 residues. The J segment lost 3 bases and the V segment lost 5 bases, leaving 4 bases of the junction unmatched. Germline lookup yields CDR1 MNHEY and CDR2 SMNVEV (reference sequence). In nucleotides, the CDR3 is TGTGCCAGCAGTGTCCGGGACAGCTATAATTCACCCCTCCACTTT. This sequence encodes CASSVRDSYNSPLHF.

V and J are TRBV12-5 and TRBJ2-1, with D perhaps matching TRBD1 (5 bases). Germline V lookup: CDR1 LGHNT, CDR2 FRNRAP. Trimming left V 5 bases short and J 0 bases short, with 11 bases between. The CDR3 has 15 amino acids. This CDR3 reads CASGMTVSSYNEQFF. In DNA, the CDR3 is TGTGCTAGTGGTATGACAGTAAGCTCCTACAATGAGCAGTTCTTC.

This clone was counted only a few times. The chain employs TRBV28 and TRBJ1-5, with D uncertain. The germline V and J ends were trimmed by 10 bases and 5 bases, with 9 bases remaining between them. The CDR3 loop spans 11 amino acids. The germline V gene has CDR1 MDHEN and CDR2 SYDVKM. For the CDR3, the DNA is TGTGCCACCATAGATGATCAGCCCCAGCATTTT. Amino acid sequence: CATIDDQPQHF.